A single sample gave rise to the 26 T cell receptor beta chains below, sequenced in a study of cytomegalovirus exposure and HLA in healthy donors (dated by TCRdb to 2015 to 2018). Library creation used the immunoSEQ multiplex PCR assay. The multiplex PCR relied on a mix of 60 forward primers for TCR Vbeta segments and 13 reverse primers for TCR Jbeta segments. TCRdb's version of the immuneACCESS table is confined to in-frame rearrangements and falls short of the full clone set. An unresolved V gene accounts for under half of the shortfall where checked; the remainder is of unknown origin. The sample table lists about 110,000 clones, approximately 79% of them with a count of one. The top ten clones comprise 3.6% of the sample. Sequenced material: PBMCs. These receptors all stem from a man in his sixties in good health and CMV-seronegative.

V gene TRBV19 combines with J gene TRBJ1-2, with 8 bases fitting TRBD1. Germline V lookup: CDR1 LNHDA, CDR2 SQIVND (reference sequence). This CDR3 contains 15 residues. V lost 4 bases and J lost 5; bases outside the gene matches: 9. CDR3 in amino acids: CASSTRETGGYGYTF. The DNA of the CDR3 is TGTGCCAGTAGTACCAGGGAAACAGGGGGGTATGGCTACACCTTC.

The chain has TRBV4-2 and TRBJ1-2, with D possibly TRBD1 on 5 matching bases. Trimming took 0 bases from V and 8 from J, leaving 16 bases between them. Germline V gives CDR1 LGHNA, CDR2 YNFKEQ. CDR3 length: 15 residues. In nucleotides, the CDR3 is TGTGCCAGCAGCCAAGAGCGGGGGGATCTAGGGGGCTACACCTTC. It codes for CASSQERGDLGGYTF.

The rearrangement uses TRBV29-1 and TRBJ2-7; 9 bases map to TRBD1. The CDR3 is 13 amino acids. The trim removed 4 bases at V and 7 bases at J, leaving 8 bases unmatched. The germline gives CDR1 SQVTM, CDR2 ANQGSEA. The CDR3 loop reads CSVVRDRAWEQYF. The CDR3 nucleotides are TGCAGCGTTGTCCGGGACAGGGCGTGGGAGCAGTACTTC.

J is TRBJ2-7 and V is TRBV29-1; D ambiguous. CDR1 SQVTM and CDR2 ANQGSEA come from the germline V gene. The CDR3 loop spans 8 amino acids. CDR3 nucleotides: TGCAAGAATCCCGTCCGGTACGTC. Translation gives CKNPVRYV.

This clone was seen only a few times. The chain employs TRBV15 and TRBJ1-4; TRBD1 matches at 7 bases. The CDR3 sequence is 14 residues long. V trimming: 3 bases; J trimming: 8 bases; junction bases outside the gene matches: 6. Germline lookup yields CDR1 LNHNV and CDR2 YYDKDF (reference sequence). CDR3 DNA sequence: TGTGCCACCAGCAGGGGACAGAGAGAAGAAAAACTGTTTTTT. This codes for CATSRGQREEKLFF. Variable domain in full (rest from reference TRBV15 and TRBJ1-4): DAMVIQNPRYQVTQFGKPVTLSCSQTLNHNVMYWYQQKSSQAPKLLFHYYDKDFNNEADTPDNFQSRRPNTSFCFLDIRSPGLGDTAMYLCATSRGQREEKLFFGSGTQLSVL.

The chain joins TRBV2 to TRBJ1-4; TRBD1 is a possible D gene (5 bases). The CDR3 length is 15 residues. The V end lost 7 bases, the J end lost 0 bases, and 12 bases lay between the germline ends. Germline-derived CDR1 and CDR2 are SNHLY and FYNNEI. The CDR3 is CASKGNSATNEKLFF. The DNA for the CDR3 is TGTGCCAGCAAGGGGAATTCAGCAACTAATGAAAAACTGTTTTTT.

The V gene is TRBV18, the J gene TRBJ1-1; 11 nucleotides line up with TRBD1. With 5 bases clipped from V and 5 bases from J, the junction kept 13 bases outside the gene matches. The CDR3 length is 17 residues. CDR1 and CDR2 (germline): KGHSH, LQKENI. CDR3 nucleotides: TGTGCCAGCTCAACATCCCAGGGGGACAGGGGGGGGACTGAAGCTTTCTTT. Encoded protein: CASSTSQGDRGGTEAFF.

The chain has TRBV5-1 and TRBJ2-6; perhaps TRBD1 as D (6 bases). V was cut by 4 bases and J by 0 bases, with 14 bases left in between. The CDR3 runs to 17 residues. The germline V gene encodes CDR1 SGHRS and CDR2 YFSETQ. The CDR3 region has the DNA TGCGCCAGCAGCGGCGGACAGATAGCCTCTGGGGCCAACGTCCTGACTTTC. Its protein is CASSGGQIASGANVLTF.

The rearrangement joins TRBV7-2 to TRBJ1-6; 9 bases are a match to TRBD1. Germline loops: CDR1 SGHTA, CDR2 FQGNSA. J was trimmed by 8 bases and V by 5 bases; bases with no gene match: 7. This CDR3 is 15 amino acids long. The CDR3 sequence is CASSDSGTGYSPLHF. CDR3 DNA: TGTGCCAGCAGCGATTCCGGGACAGGGTATTCACCCCTCCACTTT. Full variable domain (remainder filled in from reference TRBV7-2 and TRBJ1-6): GAGVSQSPSNKVTEKGKDVELRCDPISGHTALYWYRQSLGQGLEFLIYFQGNSAPDKSGLPSDRFSAERTGGSVSTLTIQRTQQEDSAVYLCASSDSGTGYSPLHFGNGTRLTVT.

This chain connects TRBV4-3 to TRBJ2-3; the D gene is possibly TRBD2 (7 bases). Germline V gene lookup returns CDR1 LGHNA and CDR2 YSLEER. The CDR3 extends over 17 amino acids. Trimming pared 2 bases from V and 2 bases from J, leaving 17 bases between. The CDR3 bases are TGCGCCAGCAGCCAACCTCTGGGGGGGGCGGTCACAGATACGCAGTATTTT. Its translation is CASSQPLGGAVTDTQYF.

The rearrangement joins TRBV7-9 to TRBJ2-5, with D possibly being TRBD1 (5 bases). CDR3 size: 13 residues. From germline, CDR1 is SEHNR and CDR2 FQNEAQ (reference sequence). Trimming pared 3 bases from V and 1 base from J, leaving 6 bases between. The CDR3 nucleotides read TGTGCCAGCAGCTTCAGGGTCCAAGAGACCCAGTACTTC. This codes for CASSFRVQETQYF.

The genes are TRBV11-3 and TRBJ2-1; 8 bases line up with TRBD2. The CDR3 length is 14 residues. CDR1 SGHNT and CDR2 YENEEA come from the germline V gene. With 0 bases clipped from V and 5 bases from J, the junction kept 0 bases outside the gene matches. The DNA of the CDR3 is TGTGCCAGCAGCTTAGAGGGACTAGACAATGAGCAGTTCTTC. It codes for CASSLEGLDNEQFF.

This clone has only one observation. This chain connects TRBV5-1 to TRBJ2-3; 8 positions match TRBD2. The CDR3 sequence is 16 residues long. Germline loops: CDR1 SGHRS, CDR2 YFSETQ. Trimming removed 0 bases from V and 1 base from J; junction bases left unmatched: 4. The CDR3 region has the DNA TGCGCCAGCAGCTTGGCCGGGGGGGCCGGCACAGATACGCAGTATTTT. Residues: CASSLAGGAGTDTQYF.

The count of this clone is one. This chain joins TRBV2 and TRBJ2-1; TRBD2 might be the D (5 bases). This CDR3 is built from 16 residues. Germline values: CDR1 SNHLY, CDR2 FYNNEI. V dropped 5 bases and J dropped 3 bases, with 17 bases sitting between them. CDR3 in DNA: TGTGCCAGCAGTTCCCGACGCGCTACTAGCTACAATGAGCAGTTCTTC. Translated: CASSSRRATSYNEQFF.

V is TRBV7-9 and J is TRBJ2-2; D might be TRBD2 (6 bases). CDR1 and CDR2 (germline): SEHNR, FQNEAQ (reference sequence). The CDR3 is 16 amino acids. The germline V and J ends were trimmed by 5 bases and 3 bases, with 16 bases remaining between them. The CDR3 coding sequence is TGTGCCAGCAGCCCTGGGCGGGGCCGGCACACCGGGGAGCTGTTTTTT. Translating it yields CASSPGRGRHTGELFF.

The gene calls are TRBV7-6 and TRBJ2-7, with a tentative D call TRBD1 (5 bases). V lost 2 bases and J lost 3, with 11 bases in between. The germline V gene encodes CDR1 SGHVS and CDR2 FNYEAQ. The CDR3 has 14 amino acids. CDR3 loop: CASSLIAGNYEQYF. The CDR3 coding sequence is TGTGCCAGCAGCTTAATCGCAGGGAACTACGAGCAGTACTTC.

Only a few counts were recorded for this clone. J is TRBJ2-3 and V is TRBV7-9, with 9 bases that match TRBD2. Per the germline V gene, CDR1 is SEHNR and CDR2 is FQNEAQ (reference sequence). CDR3 size: 15 residues. Trimming took 6 bases from V and 4 from J; bases not matched to a gene: 8. Here the CDR3 reads CASRPPGLASDTQYF. The CDR3, as DNA: TGTGCCAGCAGGCCCCCGGGACTAGCATCAGATACGCAGTATTTT.

The chain has TRBV19 and TRBJ1-2, with 7 nucleotides matching TRBD1. The CDR3 is 15 residues long. The germline V gene has CDR1 LNHDA and CDR2 SQIVND (reference sequence). Trimming removed 3 bases from V and 5 bases from J; junction bases left unmatched: 9. In DNA form, the CDR3 reads TGTGCCAGTAGTATGCAGGCAGGGGGTAGATATGGCTACACCTTC. Its translation: CASSMQAGGRYGYTF.

The table lists this clone with a few counts. The chain has TRBV5-6 and TRBJ2-1; 13 bases map to TRBD2. Per the germline V gene, CDR1 is SGHDT and CDR2 is YYEEEE. The CDR3 contains 17 residues. Losses at the gene ends were 2 bases for V and 5 bases for J; bases not matched to a gene: 7. CDR3 loop: CASSFATSGGRNNEQFF. The CDR3 region has the DNA TGTGCCAGCAGCTTTGCGACTAGCGGGGGGCGTAACAATGAGCAGTTCTTC.

J is TRBJ2-1 and V is TRBV21-1; TRBD2 is the table's D call, not checked against the DNA. TRBV21-1 is labeled a pseudogene. CDR3 length: 13 residues. Here the CDR3 DNA reads TGTGCCGGGGGGGGGAGGAGGGGCAATGAGCAGTTCTTC. It codes for CAGGGRRGNEQFF.

The chain combines TRBV5-1 with TRBJ2-1; weak D call: TRBD1 (6 bases). The ends were cut back, 0 bases at V and 5 bases at J, with 15 bases in the middle. CDR3 size: 16 residues. Germline lookup yields CDR1 SGHRS and CDR2 YFSETQ. The CDR3 nucleotides are TGCGCCAGCAGCTTGGTGGGGGCCCTGAGTCACAATGAGCAGTTCTTC. Translating it yields CASSLVGALSHNEQFF. The full variable domain, its missing parts supplied by reference TRBV5-1 and TRBJ2-1, is KAGVTQTPRYLIKTRGQQVTLSCSPISGHRSVSWYQQTPGQGLQFLFEYFSETQRNKGNFPGRFSGRQFSNSRSEMNVSTLELGDSALYLCASSLVGALSHNEQFFGPGTRLTVL.

The chain uses TRBV7-2 and TRBJ2-1; perhaps TRBD1 as D (5 bases). This CDR3 comprises 15 residues. Trimming removed 1 base at V and 4 bases at J, with 11 bases between. Germline CDR1 reads SGHTA; CDR2 reads FQGNSA. Here the CDR3 reads CASSLGQTRYNEQFF. CDR3 nucleotide sequence: TGTGCCAGCAGCTTAGGACAGACCCGATACAATGAGCAGTTCTTC.

CDR3 nucleotides: TGTGCCAGTAGTACTTCCGACTATGGCTACACCTTC. Amino acids: CASSTSDYGYTF. The V call is TRBV19, the J call TRBJ1-2; D gene ambiguous. The V end was cut by 4 bases, the J end by 3 bases, with 6 bases between. Germline values: CDR1 LNHDA, CDR2 SQIVND (reference sequence). The CDR3 has 12 amino acids.

The genes are TRBV30 and TRBJ1-1; 7 bases map to TRBD1. The CDR3 is made up of 18 amino acids. V lost 1 base to trimming and J lost 2 bases; unmatched junction nucleotides: 16. Looked up from germline, CDR1 is GTSNPN and CDR2 is SVGIG (reference sequence). Here the CDR3 reads CAWSAAGTALSRNTEAFF. In DNA form, the CDR3 reads TGTGCCTGGAGTGCGGCCGGGACAGCCCTTTCTAGAAACACTGAAGCTTTCTTT.

Concerning this clone itself: One junction end disagrees with the germline gene, perhaps due to a read error. The chain joins TRBV28 to TRBJ2-1, with D perhaps TRBD1 (5 bases). The CDR3 runs 15 residues. Germline V gene data show CDR1 as MDHEN and CDR2 as SYDVKM. CDR3 in DNA: TGTGCCAGCCGTTTGGGGCCGCTCTCCTACAATGAGCAGTTCTTC. Translated, it gives CASRLGPLSYNEQFF.

The rearrangement links TRBV6-4 to TRBJ1-3; 8 bases line up with TRBD1. Per germline, CDR1 MRHNA and CDR2 SNTAGT. Trimming at V came to 5 bases and at J to 4 bases, leaving 13 bases not matched to a gene. The CDR3 loop spans 17 amino acids. For the CDR3, the DNA is TGTGCCAGCAGTCAATCGACAGGGGACCACCTGGGAAACACCATATATTTT. This gives the protein CASSQSTGDHLGNTIYF.